The 17 T cell receptor beta chains listed next were all sequenced from one sample in a study of blood T cell repertoires in COVID-19. Using immunoSEQ multiplex PCR, the repertoire was profiled, and TCRdb retains in-frame clones only, with some absent. The sample lists roughly 170,000 clones, more than 65% occurring once. The source material was PBMCs or T cells enriched from blood (not recorded which). Source of these receptors: a man aged 55 to 70 who had recovered from COVID-19.

The rearrangement joins TRBV16 to TRBJ2-1; TRBD2 aligns across 7 bases. V was pared by 0 bases and J by 7 bases, with 9 bases of the junction left unmatched. The CDR3 consists of 16 residues. CDR1 and CDR2 from the germline V gene are KGHSY and FQNENV. The CDR3 bases are TGTGCCAGCAGCCAATCCTCGGGGGGTTTCTCTAATGAGCAGTTCTTC. Translation: CASSQSSGGFSNEQFF.

In its sample, this clone was seen a few times. The chain couples TRBV5-1 to TRBJ1-2, with 9 positions matching TRBD1. The germline gives CDR1 SGHRS, CDR2 YFSETQ. V shed 7 bases and J 5 bases; nucleotides not matched to a gene: 9. The length of the CDR3 is 14 residues. The CDR3 DNA sequence: TGCGCCAGCCAACCCGGACAGGGGAGGTATGGCTACACCTTC. Its translation: CASQPGQGRYGYTF.

This clone has a handful of counts. The CDR3 reads CASSFQGQSIYGYTF. The CDR3 nucleotides read TGTGCCAGCAGCTTCCAGGGGCAGTCGATCTATGGCTACACCTTC. V and J are TRBV7-2 and TRBJ1-2; a weak D match, TRBD1 (6 bases). CDR1 and CDR2 (germline): SGHTA, FQGNSA. V was clipped by 3 bases and J by 4 bases, with 15 bases between them. There are 15 residues in the CDR3.

This sequence joins TRBV10-3 and TRBJ2-2; 7 bases match TRBD2. The CDR3 has 16 residues. Losses at the gene ends were 3 bases for V and 0 bases for J; bases not matched to a gene: 4. Germline V gives CDR1 ENHRY, CDR2 SYGVKD. CDR3 in amino acids: CAISESGTTNTGELFF. DNA of the CDR3: TGTGCCATCAGTGAAAGCGGGACTACGAACACCGGGGAGCTGTTTTTT.

V usage is TRBV12-3 or TRBV12-4 and J usage is TRBJ2-5; TRBD2 aligns across 7 bases. The J segment lost 3 bases and the V segment lost 6 bases, leaving 4 bases of the junction unmatched. The CDR3 has 13 amino acids. The CDR3 loop is CASRMRGKETQYF. As DNA, the CDR3 is TGTGCCAGCAGAATGCGGGGGAAAGAGACCCAGTACTTC.

This sequence joins TRBV5-1 and TRBJ2-2; 7 bases are shared with TRBD2. J gave up 0 bases and V 4 bases, and 3 bases lay outside the gene matches. The CDR3 has 15 amino acids. Germline values: CDR1 SGHRS, CDR2 YFSETQ. CDR3 sequence reads: CASSAGLPNTGELFF. The CDR3 DNA is TGCGCCAGCAGCGCGGGACTACCGAACACCGGGGAGCTGTTTTTT.

This rearrangement joins TRBV20-1 to TRBJ1-5, with TRBD1 matching over 7 bases. Looked up from germline, CDR1 is DFQATT and CDR2 is SNEGSKA (reference sequence). V lost 3 bases, J lost 6 bases, and 8 bases stayed unmatched. This CDR3 spans 14 amino acids. The CDR3 loop reads CSASRQGVGQPQHF. The CDR3, as DNA: TGCAGTGCTAGTCGGCAGGGGGTCGGTCAGCCCCAGCATTTT.

This chain links TRBV29-1 with TRBJ2-5; TRBD1 matches 9 bases. The CDR3 has 15 amino acids. Germline V gene data show CDR1 as SQVTM and CDR2 as ANQGSEA. Trimming at V came to 6 bases and at J to 3 bases, leaving 11 bases not matched to a gene. The CDR3 bases are TGCAGCGTAAAGGGACAGGGTAAGACCGAAGAGACCCAGTACTTC. Its translation: CSVKGQGKTEETQYF. Filled out from reference TRBV29-1 and TRBJ2-5, the complete variable domain reads SAVISQKPSRDICQRGTSLTIQCQVDSQVTMMFWYRQQPGQSLTLIATANQGSEATYESGFVIDKFPISRPNLTFSTLTVSNMSPEDSSIYLCSVKGQGKTEETQYFGPGTRLLVL.

This chain links TRBV15 with TRBJ1-2; 8 nucleotides agree with TRBD1. V dropped 7 bases and J dropped 7; count of bases not matched to a gene: 8. CDR3 length: 13 amino acids. In germline, CDR1 is LNHNV, CDR2 YYDKDF (reference sequence). The CDR3 DNA is TGTGCCACCACTACAGGGGGGTTAGGTGGCTACACCTTC. Protein sequence: CATTTGGLGGYTF.

This clone has more than one count but fewer than ten. The chain has TRBV5-1 and TRBJ2-3; weak D call: TRBD1 (6 bases). The CDR3 has 18 amino acids. The V gene lost 1 base and the J gene lost 10 bases, with 28 bases spanning the gap. Germline V lookup: CDR1 SGHRS, CDR2 YFSETQ. The CDR3 protein is CASSLSRSDLVRRQAQYF. CDR3 sequence (DNA): TGCGCCAGCAGCTTGTCCCGGAGCGACTTAGTGCGGCGACAGGCGCAGTATTTT.

The V and J genes are TRBV6-5 and TRBJ1-2, with 7 bases aligning to TRBD1. The V segment lost 4 bases and the J segment 4 bases; nucleotides outside the gene matches: 3. Germline CDR1 MNHEY, CDR2 SVGAGI. This CDR3 has 13 residues. Written as DNA, the CDR3 is TGTGCCAGCAGTTTGGGACAGCGCTATGGCTACACCTTC. Translating gives CASSLGQRYGYTF.

The J gene is TRBJ2-5, the V gene TRBV3-1 (or the pseudogene TRBV3-2), with D possibly being TRBD1 (6 bases). Germline loops: CDR1 LGHDT, CDR2 YNNKEL (reference sequence). The V end was cut by 3 bases, the J end by 4 bases, with 6 bases between. This CDR3 spans 12 amino acids. As DNA, the CDR3 is TGTGCCAGCAGCCAGGGGGCAGAGACCCAGTACTTC. It encodes CASSQGAETQYF.

The V call is TRBV4-1, the J call TRBJ2-3; 15 bases are shared with TRBD2. This CDR3 spans 19 amino acids. The germline CDR1 and CDR2 sequences are MGHRA and YSYEKL. The junction had 8 bases not matched to a gene; V was cut back by 2 bases and J by 2 bases. The CDR3 nucleotides are TGCGCCAGCAGCCAACCTCCCGGACTAGCGGGAGGGGACACAGATACGCAGTATTTT. Its protein is CASSQPPGLAGGDTDTQYF.

V is TRBV28 and J is TRBJ1-1, with no clear D. The germline V gene encodes CDR1 MDHEN and CDR2 SYDVKM. The CDR3 covers 14 residues. V was cut by 6 bases and J by 5 bases, with 16 bases left in between. Here the CDR3 DNA reads TGTGCCAGCAGCTCAACGGGCGGGTGGACTGAAGCTTTCTTT. Residues: CASSSTGGWTEAFF.

This clone was detected ten times or more. The rearrangement joins TRBV5-6 to TRBJ1-5; D may be TRBD1 (5 bases). Germline V lookup: CDR1 SGHDT, CDR2 YYEEEE. The CDR3 contains 16 residues. V was shortened by 2 bases and J by 5 bases, with 17 bases between the two germline ends. CDR3 sequence: CASSLLAGKFDQPQHF. CDR3 nucleotide sequence: TGTGCCAGCAGCTTACTGGCAGGGAAATTCGATCAGCCCCAGCATTTT.

The rearrangement joins TRBV6-5 to TRBJ1-1; tentative D call: TRBD1 (6 bases). The germline V and J ends were trimmed by 8 bases and 2 bases, with 18 bases remaining between them. This CDR3 spans 15 amino acids. The germline V gene has CDR1 MNHEY and CDR2 SVGAGI. The CDR3 sequence: CASASTSQGNTEAFF. CDR3 bases: TGTGCCAGCGCTAGCACTTCACAGGGTAACACTGAAGCTTTCTTT.

The rearrangement uses TRBV6-5 and TRBJ2-3; 10 nucleotides agree with TRBD2. V was pared by 8 bases and J by 4 bases, with 6 bases of the junction left unmatched. CDR3 size: 14 residues. Germline V gene lookup returns CDR1 MNHEY and CDR2 SVGAGI. The CDR3: CASSASGSPDTQYF. The CDR3 coding sequence is TGTGCCAGCTCCGCTAGCGGGAGTCCAGATACGCAGTATTTT.